This T cell receptor beta chain originates from a study of T-cell reconstitution after alpha-beta-depleted transplantation in children. This clonotype has just a few counts. Unique molecular identifiers were incorporated during preparation of the TCRbeta library. TCRdb re-called the PCR reads with MiXCR, one entry per CDR3 protein. The table records 600,000 to 700,000 distinct CDR3 sequences, roughly 17% of them present only once. Germline CDR1 is DFQATT and CDR2 is SNEGSKA (reference sequence). The CDR3 consists of 13 residues. The sequence came from a human donor who donated a stem cell graft to a child with acute myeloid leukemia. The chain has TRBV20-1 and TRBJ2-3; D tentatively reads TRBD1 or TRBD2 (5 bases each). Sequencing was performed on PBMCs from the stem cell graft donor, taken from the stem cell graft. The CDR3 DNA is TGCAACCGCTCAGGGCGGGCCACAGATACGCAGTATTTT. Protein: CNRSGRATDTQYF.